The 25 T cell receptor beta chains below all came from one sample that was sequenced in a study of CD8+CD57+ T cells in acquired aplastic anemia. TCR beta VDJ and CDR3 profiles were obtained from a genomic DNA template. TCRdb re-called the reads with MiXCR, one entry per CDR3 protein. The repertoire holds 200,000 or so distinct CDR3 sequences, with around 49% as singletons. CD8+CD57+ cell expansion had been shown by flow cytometry in patients chosen for sequencing. Sequencing used sorted CD4+, CD8+, or CD8+CD57+ T cells (not recorded which) from PBMCs. The receptors here all came from a human donor with aplastic anemia.

There are many counts of this clonotype. The J gene is TRBJ2-7, the V gene TRBV11-1; D may be TRBD1 or TRBD2 (5 bases each). CDR3 length equals 13 residues. The V gene's germline CDR1 is SGHAT and CDR2 FQDESV (reference sequence). V shed 5 bases and J shed 0 bases, with 8 bases lying between them. Here the CDR3 DNA reads TGTGCCAGCAGCCTAGGGACCTCCTACGAGCAGTACTTC. Translated: CASSLGTSYEQYF.

Many counts were recorded for this clonotype. This chain joins TRBV4-2 and TRBJ2-7; 7 bases align to TRBD1. This CDR3 contains 16 residues. Germline trimming cut 0 bases from V and 2 bases from J; bases unmatched to any gene: 7. The germline gives CDR1 LGHNA, CDR2 YNFKEQ. The CDR3 reads CASSQDLRTGPYEQYF. As DNA, the CDR3 is TGTGCCAGCAGCCAAGATCTCCGGACAGGACCCTACGAGCAGTACTTC.

This clonotype was found many times. The chain employs TRBV5-1 and TRBJ1-2; maybe TRBD1 (5 bases). Looked up from germline, CDR1 is SGHRS and CDR2 is YFSETQ. Trimming cost V 0 bases and J 5 bases, with 14 bases left between them. The length of the CDR3 is 15 residues. The CDR3 nucleotides are TGCGCCAGCAGCTTGGCCCCAGGGATAGGGTATGGCTACACCTTC. As protein: CASSLAPGIGYGYTF.

This chain links TRBV20-1 with TRBJ2-7; D is possibly TRBD1 (6 bases). Germline loops: CDR1 DFQATT, CDR2 SNEGSKA (reference sequence). CDR3 length: 14 residues. V lost 5 bases and J lost 2, with 16 bases in between. In DNA, the CDR3 is TGCAGTGCTTCCAGCCGAGACAGGACCTACGAGCAGTACTTC. The encoded protein is CSASSRDRTYEQYF.

The J gene is TRBJ2-4, the V gene TRBV12-3 or TRBV12-4; TRBD2 matches at 7 bases. V shed 5 bases, J shed 1 base, and the junction held 5 bases outside the gene matches. This CDR3 is 15 amino acids long. The CDR3: CASSPTSAAKNIQYF. For the CDR3, the DNA is TGTGCCAGCAGTCCCACTAGCGCGGCCAAAAACATTCAGTACTTC.

V usage is TRBV9 and J usage is TRBJ2-2; D remains unclear. Germline V gives CDR1 SGDLS, CDR2 YYNGEE. The length of the CDR3 is 12 residues. Trimming cost V 1 base and J 7 bases, with 5 bases left between them. The CDR3 sequence: CASSVWDGELFF. CDR3 DNA: TGTGCCAGCAGCGTATGGGACGGGGAGCTGTTTTTT.

This clonotype was detected many times. The chain recombines TRBV5-5 with TRBJ1-1, with D maybe TRBD1 (6 bases). From germline, CDR1 is SGHKS and CDR2 YYEKEE (reference sequence). The CDR3 loop spans 15 amino acids. The V gene lost 1 base and the J gene lost 3 bases, with 13 bases spanning the gap. CDR3 region: CASSLLGGLDTEAFF. DNA for the CDR3: TGTGCCAGCAGCTTGCTTGGGGGGCTTGACACTGAAGCTTTCTTT.

The CDR3 protein is CASSTHNRGDQPQHF. The CDR3, as DNA: TGTGCCAGTAGTACGCACAACAGGGGGGATCAGCCCCAGCATTTT. The V call is TRBV19, the J call TRBJ1-5; TRBD1 matches at 8 bases. This CDR3 contains 15 residues. Germline CDR1 and CDR2: LNHDA and SQIVND (reference sequence). With 4 bases clipped from V and 5 bases from J, the junction kept 7 bases outside the gene matches.

As regards this clonotype: A much larger clone differs from this one at a single base, so this may be a read error. The chain carries TRBV6-1 and TRBJ1-2, with a possible D match to TRBD1 (6 bases). Per the germline V gene, CDR1 is MNHNS and CDR2 is SASEGT. The V end was cut by 5 bases, the J end by 7 bases, with 17 bases between. The CDR3 loop spans 14 amino acids. Written as DNA, the CDR3 is TGTGCCAGCAGTAGCCACACAGGGTTGGGTGGCTACACCTTC. It encodes CASSSHTGLGGYTF.

This clonotype was counted at least ten times. This chain links TRBV20-1 with TRBJ1-4; D might be TRBD1 (6 bases). Germline lookup yields CDR1 DFQATT and CDR2 SNEGSKA (reference sequence). The CDR3 is made up of 15 amino acids. Trimming stripped 3 bases from V and 0 bases from J, with 11 bases between. CDR3 amino acids: CSASSGGATNEKLFF. In nucleotides, the CDR3 is TGCAGTGCTAGTAGCGGGGGCGCAACTAATGAAAAACTGTTTTTT.

This chain uses TRBV20-1 with TRBJ2-1, with D perhaps being TRBD1 or TRBD2 (5 bases each). The V and J ends lost 3 bases and 4 bases respectively, with 16 bases between them. Germline values: CDR1 DFQATT, CDR2 SNEGSKA (reference sequence). The CDR3 has 15 residues. CDR3 protein: CSASGTSATYNEQFF. The CDR3 nucleotides read TGCAGTGCTAGCGGGACCTCAGCAACATACAATGAGCAGTTCTTC.

This clonotype was counted between two and nine times. This chain uses TRBV7-9 with TRBJ2-5; tentative D call: TRBD1 (6 bases). V gave up 2 bases and J gave up 2 bases, with 15 bases separating them. The CDR3 is 16 residues long. Germline V lookup: CDR1 SEHNR, CDR2 FQNEAQ (reference sequence). Here the CDR3 reads CASSLPSGTQQETQYF. CDR3 bases: TGTGCCAGCAGCTTACCCTCCGGGACACAACAAGAGACCCAGTACTTC.

This sequence joins TRBV7-2 and TRBJ2-3, with 10 bases lining up with TRBD2. Germline CDR1 reads SGHTA; CDR2 reads FQGNSA. The CDR3 loop spans 15 amino acids. The V segment lost 6 bases and the J segment 4 bases; nucleotides outside the gene matches: 7. In DNA, the CDR3 is TGTGCCAGCAGTTTACTAGCGGGGAGTTCAGATACGCAGTATTTT. It encodes CASSLLAGSSDTQYF.

This rearrangement joins TRBV7-3 to TRBJ2-7; D may be TRBD1 or TRBD2 (6 bases each). V gave up 7 bases and J gave up 6 bases, with 10 bases separating them. Per germline, CDR1 SGHTA and CDR2 FQGTGA. This CDR3 is built from 11 residues. The CDR3, as DNA: TGTGCCAGCAAGGGGGGCGGCGAGCAGTACTTC. It encodes CASKGGGEQYF.

This clonotype was seen ten or more times. CDR3 DNA sequence: TGCAGTGCTAGAGATTTAAGTCCCAGTGGAAACACCATATATTTT. This codes for CSARDLSPSGNTIYF. The J gene is TRBJ1-3, the V gene TRBV20-1; no clear D. Germline V lookup: CDR1 DFQATT, CDR2 SNEGSKA (reference sequence). The CDR3 is 15 residues long. V lost 0 bases and J 3 bases, leaving 12 bases between the germline ends.

This clonotype was seen a few times. A read error is likely, as this CDR3 ends without the conserved phenylalanine or tryptophan. This chain connects TRBV19 to TRBJ1-5; possible D gene TRBD1, 6 bases. Germline V gene data show CDR1 as LNHDA and CDR2 as SQIVND (reference sequence). This CDR3 is built from 17 residues. The V end lost 5 bases, the J end lost 0 bases, and 17 bases lay between the germline ends. CDR3 sequence (DNA): TGTGCCAGTAGTCCCCCTAGGACAGCCCATAGCAATCAGCCCCAGCATTCT. Residues: CASSPPRTAHSNQPQHS.

V gene TRBV7-6 combines with J gene TRBJ1-1; TRBD1 matches at 7 bases. The ends lost 5 bases at V and 6 bases at J; junction bases unmatched: 9. In germline, CDR1 is SGHVS, CDR2 FNYEAQ. This CDR3 is 14 amino acids long. The CDR3 sequence: CASSQRQGVSEAFF. The CDR3 DNA reads as TGTGCCAGCAGCCAACGACAGGGAGTCTCTGAAGCTTTCTTT.

A remark on this clonotype: The junction departs from the called germline gene at one end, perhaps through a read error. The CDR3 sequence is CASSGDGQGLGF. The DNA for the CDR3 is TGTGCCAGCAGTGGAGACGGACAGGGGTTGGGGTTC. V and J are TRBV6-4 and TRBJ2-1; 9 positions match TRBD1. Germline V lookup: CDR1 MRHNA, CDR2 SNTAGT. This CDR3 region has 12 residues.

About this clonotype: A much larger clone differs from this one at a single base, so this may be a read error. This sequence joins TRBV5-6 and TRBJ2-7; D may match TRBD1 or TRBD2 (5 bases each). This CDR3 is 14 amino acids long. Germline V gene lookup returns CDR1 SGHDT and CDR2 YYEEEE. CDR3 in DNA: TGTGTCAGCAGCTTGGAGGCCAGGGTGGGAGAGCAGTACTTC. Translation gives CVSSLEARVGEQYF.

There are many counts of this clonotype. The chain is built from TRBV12-3 or TRBV12-4 and TRBJ1-6; unclear D gene. This CDR3 contains 12 residues. Trimming stripped 6 bases from V and 11 bases from J, with 11 bases between. The CDR3: CASSPGLAPLHF. The CDR3 bases are TGTGCCAGCAGCCCTGGTCTGGCACCCCTCCACTTT.

The rearrangement joins TRBV25-1 to TRBJ1-4, with TRBD1 matching over 7 bases. The germline gives CDR1 MGHDK, CDR2 SYGVNS. The CDR3 runs to 15 residues. The V and J ends lost 1 base and 4 bases, in that order; junction bases with no gene match: 3. The DNA of the CDR3 is TGTGCCAGCAGTGAATCGGGACAGTTTAATGAAAAACTGTTTTTT. It is translated as CASSESGQFNEKLFF.

This chain's CDR3 is CASRMTGNHEQYF. CDR3 nucleotide sequence: TGTGCCAGCAGAATGACAGGTAACCACGAGCAGTACTTC. This chain connects TRBV2 to TRBJ2-7; perhaps TRBD1 as D (6 bases). The CDR3 runs 13 residues. Trimming stripped 6 bases from V and 5 bases from J, with 14 bases between. Germline-derived CDR1 and CDR2 are SNHLY and FYNNEI.

The chain has TRBV15 and TRBJ2-1; the match to TRBD2 covers 9 bases. This CDR3 has 16 residues. V lost 8 bases and J lost 7; bases outside the gene matches: 15. Germline V gives CDR1 LNHNV, CDR2 YYDKDF (reference sequence). The CDR3 loop is CATSLIAGAIVNEQFF. The CDR3 nucleotides read TGTGCCACCTCCCTTATAGCGGGAGCTATAGTAAATGAGCAGTTCTTC.

The J gene is TRBJ1-2, the V gene TRBV7-9; D gene ambiguous. Trimming took off 5 bases at V and 0 bases at J, with 4 bases between the two ends. In germline, CDR1 is SEHNR, CDR2 FQNEAQ (reference sequence). The length of the CDR3 is 12 residues. In DNA, the CDR3 is TGTGCCAGCAGCCCGGCTAACTATGGCTACACCTTC. Its protein is CASSPANYGYTF.

In this sample, this clonotype turned up a few times. The V gene is TRBV5-1, the J gene TRBJ1-6; 10 nucleotides agree with TRBD1. CDR1 and CDR2 from the germline V gene are SGHRS and YFSETQ. The V segment lost 5 bases and the J segment 7 bases; nucleotides outside the gene matches: 6. This CDR3 has 15 residues. In DNA, the CDR3 is TGCGCCAGCAGGGAATGGGGACAGGGGAATTCACCCCTCCACTTT. Protein sequence: CASREWGQGNSPLHF.